These 10 T cell receptor beta chains share one sample of origin, sequenced in a study of CXCR3-negative and CXCR3-positive naive CD8 T cells (dated by TCRdb to between 2019 and 2020). The sequencing machine was a NextSeq 550. The Human TCR Profiling Kit (MiLaboratory) was used to prepare UMI-labeled 5' RACE TRB cDNA libraries. TCRdb reprocessed the reads, and each CDR3 protein sequence is entered once, without DNA. In this sample's table one finds more than 65,000 distinct CDR3 sequences. Together, the top ten hold roughly 1.5% of the sample. Source material: naive CXCR3- CD8+ T cells from blood. The cell subset or site label on this specimen signifies: CD45RO-CCR7+CD27+CD95- naive CD8+ T cells lacking CXCR3 (TNR3-). All receptors come from a human donor in good health. Some clones in this sample may be carry-over from other donors' samples.

CDR3 protein: CASSSSTQGTDTQYF. The chain couples TRBV28 to TRBJ2-3. There are 15 residues in the CDR3. The germline V gene has CDR1 MDHEN and CDR2 SYDVKM.

The V gene is TRBV29-1, the J gene TRBJ2-5; lacking DNA, the TRBD1 call made by TCRdb goes unchecked. The CDR3 covers 12 residues. CDR1 and CDR2 (germline): SQVTM, ANQGSEA. CDR3 sequence: CSARTGPETQYF.

Here the CDR3 reads CSVEGQPYNEQFF. The genes are TRBV29-1 and TRBJ2-1; TCRdb's D call of TRBD1 is untestable without DNA. The CDR3 contains 13 residues. Germline V lookup: CDR1 SQVTM, CDR2 ANQGSEA.

The chain has TRBV29-1 and TRBJ1-1; TCRdb proposes TRBD1, but this gene call is untestable without DNA. Germline V CDR1 and CDR2: SQVTM, ANQGSEA. The CDR3 runs to 15 residues. CDR3 loop: CSVDPRTGMNTEAFF.

This chain links TRBV12-3 or TRBV12-4 with TRBJ1-5. This CDR3 contains 13 residues. The CDR3 reads CASSLALNQPQHF.

The chain combines TRBV20-1 with TRBJ2-7; there is no DNA to check the TCRdb D call of TRBD1. Germline V gene lookup returns CDR1 DFQATT and CDR2 SNEGSKA (reference sequence). CDR3 length: 12 amino acids. CDR3 sequence: CSAKDREYEQYF.

The chain is built from TRBV29-1 and TRBJ2-1. There are 11 residues in the CDR3. CDR1 and CDR2 (germline): SQVTM, ANQGSEA. This chain's CDR3 is CSGNSYNEQFF.

V is TRBV7-6 and J is TRBJ2-1. Germline lookup yields CDR1 SGHVS and CDR2 FNYEAQ. The CDR3 loop spans 13 amino acids. CDR3 amino acids: CASSLVGGDEQFF.

This rearrangement joins TRBV5-5 to TRBJ2-7; the TCRdb D gene call, TRBD1, has no DNA to confirm it. Germline-derived CDR1 and CDR2 are SGHKS and YYEKEE (reference sequence). The CDR3 extends over 13 amino acids. CDR3: CASSPGVGYEQYF.

The genes are TRBV7-6 and TRBJ2-3; TCRdb selects TRBD2, and the lack of DNA leaves this call unchecked. The CDR3 is 15 amino acids. Germline V lookup: CDR1 SGHVS, CDR2 FNYEAQ. CDR3 protein: CASSSGGGPTDTQYF.